This T cell receptor beta chain was sequenced in a study of identical twins. Via MiXCR, TCRdb re-called the 5' RACE reads, giving one row per CDR3 protein. The repertoire holds some 440,000 distinct CDR3 sequences, approximately 24% seen once, with around 3% in the top ten. With respect to this clonotype: The germline gene is not matched at one end of the junction; a read error may be the cause.

Another study also made use of these data, one on T cells expressing NK-cell markers.

The sequence was collected from a woman younger than 35 in good health. Sequenced input: CD4+ T cells sorted from blood.

The CDR3 coding sequence is TGTGCCATCAGCTGGACCTACTACCAGCAGTACTTC. This codes for CAISWTYYQQYF. The chain uses TRBV7-2 and TRBJ2-7; D gene unclear. The germline V gene has CDR1 SGHTA and CDR2 FQGNSA. This CDR3 has 12 amino acids.